This entry features one T cell receptor (beta chain) sequence. The antigen is undetermined. The identical CDR3 is also encoded by other nucleotide sequences in the sample. The healthy adult donors were HIV-negative and reported no recent acute infections or vaccinations. This sample was taken from a study of shared clonotypes between healthy human individuals. Study conclusions and caveats: Researchers sampled only blood; tissue repertoires likely differ.

As handled by the study authors: Junction-only sequences produced by ImmunoSEQ had no quality scores, so filtering differed. Clones were sequenced by immunoSEQ multiplex PCR, and TCRdb holds only the in-frame ones, with some missing. From that table come the V and J calls and clone size; the DNA was used to work out D and trimming. The data hold approximately 1.5 million clones, with 98% observed a single time. The V gene end was trimmed by 4 bases and the J gene end by 4 bases; junction bases not matched to a gene: 7. The CDR3 extends over 15 amino acids. Germline CDR1 MNHNS, CDR2 SASEGT. The TCR was taken from a man aged 30 to 39 in good health. The sample comprised naive CD4+ T cells sorted from blood. Subset defined: CD45RA+ positively selected. The chain joins TRBV6-1 to TRBJ2-7; 10 nucleotides align to TRBD2. The CDR3 DNA follows: TGTGCCAGCAGTGCCACTAGCGGGATGCCATACGAGCAGTACTTC. This translates into CASSATSGMPYEQYF.